This T cell receptor (beta chain) comes out of a study of PD-1 blockade in mismatch repair-deficient tumors. Study-level background: Patients had over ten mismatch repair-deficient cancer types and were previously treated and progressing.

Generated by immunoSEQ multiplex PCR, the TCRdb table keeps only in-frame clones and is missing some. The data contain under 95,000 clones, roughly 80% of them singletons. Turning to this clone: Its antigen is currently unknown.

Notes on the study in general: Tumor-resident clones, often absent from pretreatment blood, expanded after pembrolizumab and then contracted.

PCR or immunohistochemistry showed mismatch repair deficiency in every enrolled patient. This sequence was found in an adult with mismatch repair-deficient cancer. The sequencing here drew on peripheral blood, taken 44 weeks after starting pembrolizumab.

Written as DNA, the CDR3 is TGTGCCAGTAGTCAGGGACAGACCTATGGCTACACCTTC. Protein product: CASSQGQTYGYTF. The rearrangement links TRBV19 to TRBJ1-2; 7 nucleotides agree with TRBD1. The J segment lost 4 bases and the V segment lost 5 bases, leaving 4 bases of the junction unmatched. CDR1 and CDR2 (germline): LNHDA, SQIVND (reference sequence). The CDR3 runs 13 residues.